Below, 8 T cell receptor beta chains from the same sample are listed, as sequenced in a study of T cells in Graves' hyperthyroidism and ophthalmopathy. Amplification yielded TCR beta CDR3 regions, with RNA transcripts as the source. HTBI primers were used for first-round RT-PCR of the TCR CDR3. TCRdb reprocessed the multiplex PCR reads with MiXCR, giving one entry per CDR3 protein. This table has about 350,000 distinct CDR3 sequences, around 13% appearing once. The sequenced sample consisted of blood. The receptors shown here come from a woman aged 25 to 39 with Graves' hyperthyroidism.

This clonotype showed up many times. V is TRBV20-1 and J is TRBJ2-7; 13 bases map to TRBD2. Germline values: CDR1 DFQATT, CDR2 SNEGSKA (reference sequence). CDR3 length: 15 residues. With 1 base clipped from V and 6 bases from J, the junction kept 6 bases outside the gene matches. As DNA, the CDR3 is TGCAGTGCTAGAGGGACTAGCGGGAGTGGTTCCGAGCAGTACTTC. Amino acids: CSARGTSGSGSEQYF.

Many counts were recorded for this clonotype. This chain joins TRBV6-1 and TRBJ2-7, with D maybe TRBD2 (5 bases). The CDR3 contains 14 residues. The V gene lost 2 bases and the J gene lost 1 base, with 9 bases spanning the gap. CDR1 MNHNS and CDR2 SASEGT come from the germline V gene. The CDR3 nucleotides are TGTGCCAGCAGTGAATTGAGGGCGTCCTACGAGCAGTACTTC. This encodes CASSELRASYEQYF.

This clonotype was counted between two and nine times. The chain is built from TRBV10-3 and TRBJ2-5, with D perhaps matching TRBD1 (5 bases). Per germline, CDR1 ENHRY and CDR2 SYGVKD. Trimming cost V 11 bases and J 5 bases, with 15 bases left between them. The CDR3 sequence is 12 residues long. CDR3 protein: CASQGSQETQYF. For the CDR3, the DNA is TGTGCCTCCCAGGGTAGCCAGGAGACCCAGTACTTC.

This clonotype was counted ten times or more. CDR3 DNA: TGTGCCAGCAGTCCCCCGGCGGGAGGGCTTAACAATGAGCAGTTCTTC. Its protein is CASSPPAGGLNNEQFF. The chain couples TRBV28 to TRBJ2-1, with TRBD2 identical over 9 bases. The CDR3 runs to 16 residues. After removal of 5 bases from V and 5 bases from J, the junction contained 10 bases not matched to a gene. Germline CDR1 MDHEN, CDR2 SYDVKM.

In this sample, this clonotype turned up many times. This rearrangement joins TRBV12-3 or TRBV12-4 to TRBJ2-7; 8 bases agree with TRBD1. The CDR3 contains 16 residues. The V segment lost 4 bases and the J segment 0 bases; nucleotides outside the gene matches: 8. As DNA, the CDR3 is TGTGCCAGCAGTTCCCCGGGACAGGCGCACTCCTACGAGCAGTACTTC. It yields the protein CASSSPGQAHSYEQYF.

This clonotype appeared a few times. The chain employs TRBV15 and TRBJ1-5; D is unresolved. This CDR3 is 14 amino acids long. The germline V gene has CDR1 LNHNV and CDR2 YYDKDF (reference sequence). The V end was cut by 5 bases, the J end by 3 bases, with 11 bases between. In DNA form, the CDR3 reads TGTGCCACCAGCTCTTTGCAGCTCAATCAGCCCCAGCATTTT. Its protein is CATSSLQLNQPQHF.

The chain joins TRBV13 to TRBJ1-4, with 7 bases that match TRBD1. Germline values: CDR1 PRHDT, CDR2 FYEKMQ (reference sequence). Trimming removed 1 base from V and 8 bases from J; junction bases left unmatched: 4. There are 14 residues in the CDR3. The CDR3 DNA sequence: TGTGCCAGCAGCTTAGACAGGGGAGAAGAAAAACTGTTTTTT. Protein sequence: CASSLDRGEEKLFF.

The chain couples TRBV29-1 to TRBJ1-3; D gene uncertain. This CDR3 contains 16 residues. Germline CDR1 is SQVTM and CDR2 is ANQGSEA. The ends were cut back, 3 bases at V and 0 bases at J, with 15 bases in the middle. As DNA, the CDR3 is TGCAGCGTTGAGTCGTTCGGAGCCTTCTCTGGAAACACCATATATTTT. Amino acid sequence: CSVESFGAFSGNTIYF.